The subject of this entry is one T cell receptor (beta chain). This clonotype counts as large (0.1 to 1%). Its specific antigen is unknown. Base qualities were left out, and no much larger clone turns up one base away. The data are from a study of tissue-resident memory T cells in lung cancer (dated 2019 in TCRdb). About the full investigation: Paired tumor TRM and tumor non-TRM populations from fewer than 12 lung cancer patients were compared using TCR beta-chain sequencing. Broad study findings and their caveats: A significantly more restricted TCR repertoire was observed in tumor TRM cells than in tumor non-TRM cells, as reflected by lower Shannon-Wiener and inverse Simpson diversity. Expanded clonotypes accounted for an average of 73% of tumor TRM repertoires and roughly 54% of tumor non-TRM repertoires.

Using a BD FACSAria-II, CD8+ T cells were sorted according to CD103 expression straight into ice-cold TRIzol LS reagent. Freshly resected lung tumor tissue was obtained at surgical resection. After Fc receptor blocking, fresh cells were stained for CD45, CD4, CD3, CD8A and CD103, and DAPI was used to tell live cells from dead cells. A miRNeasy kit was used to purify total RNA from sorted CD103+ and CD103- CD8+ T cells. Sorting of tumor-infiltrating CD8+ cytotoxic T cells by CD103 expression was used to split tissue-resident memory (TRM) cells from non-TRM cells. The donors had treatment-naive lung cancer. Upon referral, patients with respiratory malignancies who were newly diagnosed and untreated were recruited prospectively. Including the terminal cysteine and phenylalanine, the CDR3 comprises 13 residues. Of the read, only the CDR3 DNA is kept; its 39 bases are in frame from base 1. Trimming at the junction amounts to 2 bases on V and 5 bases on J, and the germline ends lie 10 bases apart. Per the germline V gene, KGHSH is the CDR1 and LQKENI is the CDR2.

The listed sequencing device is Illumina MiSeq. TCR sequencing libraries incorporated unique molecular identifiers and were indexed with TruSeq single indexes. Regarding the original processing steps: With default settings for both tools, TCR reads were mapped and error-corrected using MIGEC v1.2.7 and then analyzed using VDJtools v1.1.7. Shannon-Wiener and inverse Simpson indices, computed in VDJtools, were used to quantify repertoire diversity. A TCRbeta clonotype was considered expanded if the clonotype met a frequency threshold of at least three. Across the 9 to 10 patients, Wilcoxon rank-sum tests were used for the statistical comparisons of TCR diversity between tumor TRM and non-TRM populations. TCRdb passed the public sequencing reads through fastp at Q25 and MiXCR, retaining productive beta sequences. Every entry covers one CDR3 protein and lists the most common genes and DNA from its rows. TCRdb, rather than the study authors, made the V and J calls. The sample has 450 to 600 distinct CDR3 sequences on record, less than 20% of them singletons. Together, the top ten hold about two fifths of the sample.

Source material: CD103- CD8+ T cells from lung tumor tissue. The label giving this sample's cell subset or site can be read as: non-TRM CD8+ CTLs. The V and J genes are TRBV18 and TRBJ2-7, with an unclear D gene assignment. The TCR comes from a human donor with treatment-naive lung cancer (subtype not recorded). The DNA is TGTGCCAGCTCACCATTGGCTATCGACGAGCAGTACTTC. Translated, this is CASSPLAIDEQYF.